Listed here are 8 T cell receptor beta chains from one sample, sequenced in a study of cytomegalovirus exposure and HLA in healthy donors. The PCR had 60 Vbeta and 13 Jbeta primers. Assay: immunoSEQ multiplex PCR; the TCRdb copy retains only in-frame clones and omits some. The sample totals about 170,000 clones. The sample consisted of PBMCs. The receptor set was obtained from a woman aged 18 to 35 in good health and CMV-seropositive.

The chain recombines TRBV2 with TRBJ1-1; no reliable D call. Germline loops: CDR1 SNHLY, CDR2 FYNNEI. The CDR3 has 15 residues. V lost 0 bases and J 2 bases, leaving 10 bases between the germline ends. This CDR3 is CASSEAPEGNTEAFF. CDR3 coding DNA: TGTGCCAGCAGTGAAGCGCCGGAGGGTAACACTGAAGCTTTCTTT.

The gene calls are TRBV29-1 and TRBJ2-7; tentatively, D is TRBD2 (5 bases). The germline gives CDR1 SQVTM, CDR2 ANQGSEA. The CDR3 runs 14 residues. The V end lost 7 bases, the J end lost 3 bases, and 19 bases lay between the germline ends. The CDR3 DNA sequence: TGCAGCGCCGGACGACTGGGTCGGGACTACGAGCAGTACTTC. This gives the protein CSAGRLGRDYEQYF.

The chain carries TRBV25-1 and TRBJ1-4, with a tentative D call TRBD1 (6 bases). The CDR3 extends over 17 amino acids. Deletions cut 3 bases from V and 5 bases from J, with 19 bases between. Germline assignment: CDR1 MGHDK and CDR2 SYGVNS. CDR3 protein: CASSEPRRGGINEKLFF. DNA of the CDR3: TGTGCCAGCAGTGAGCCGCGGAGGGGGGGCATAAATGAAAAACTGTTTTTT.

This chain uses TRBV5-1 with TRBJ2-3; 14 positions agree with TRBD2. The CDR3 spans 16 residues. The germline V gene has CDR1 SGHRS and CDR2 YFSETQ. The V gene end was trimmed by 4 bases and the J gene end by 5 bases; junction bases not matched to a gene: 6. The CDR3 here is CASSGGLAGVVDTQYF. Written as DNA, the CDR3 is TGCGCCAGCAGCGGGGGACTAGCGGGAGTGGTAGATACGCAGTATTTT. Combining the CDR3 with reference TRBV5-1 and TRBJ2-3 gives the whole variable domain KAGVTQTPRYLIKTRGQQVTLSCSPISGHRSVSWYQQTPGQGLQFLFEYFSETQRNKGNFPGRFSGRQFSNSRSEMNVSTLELGDSALYLCASSGGLAGVVDTQYFGPGTRLTVL.

This chain joins TRBV27 and TRBJ1-5; D remains ambiguous. Trimming shortened V by 6 bases and J by 0 bases, and 6 bases separated the two germline ends. This CDR3 contains 13 residues. The germline CDR1 and CDR2 sequences are MNHEY and SMNVEV (reference sequence). Here the CDR3 DNA reads TGTGCCAGCAGCTACGGTAGCAATCAGCCCCAGCATTTT. Encoded protein: CASSYGSNQPQHF.

V and J are TRBV5-8 and TRBJ1-2; D remains unclear. V shed 4 bases and J shed 4 bases, with 17 bases lying between them. The CDR3 is 15 amino acids. The V gene's germline CDR1 is SGHTS and CDR2 YDEGEE. The CDR3 DNA follows: TGTGCCAGCAGCCCGACCCCGGGAATAGGCTATGGCTACACCTTC. It translates to CASSPTPGIGYGYTF.

The chain joins TRBV4-2 to TRBJ1-2; the D gene is possibly TRBD1 (5 bases). V was shortened by 0 bases and J by 0 bases, with 5 bases between the two germline ends. Per the germline V gene, CDR1 is LGHNA and CDR2 is YNFKEQ. The CDR3 spans 14 residues. The CDR3 bases are TGTGCCAGCAGCCAAGAGACAGCTAACTATGGCTACACCTTC. Translating it yields CASSQETANYGYTF.

The CDR3 protein is CASRKPGLAENTGELFF. For the CDR3, the DNA is TGTGCCAGCAGAAAGCCGGGACTAGCGGAGAACACCGGGGAGCTGTTTTTT. V is TRBV2 and J is TRBJ2-2, with 11 bases that match TRBD2. Germline values: CDR1 SNHLY, CDR2 FYNNEI. The CDR3 has 17 amino acids. J was trimmed by 1 base and V by 6 bases; bases with no gene match: 7.